This TCR beta chain comes out of a study of blood T cell repertoires in COVID-19. In the study overall: From T cells, B-cell-depleted T cells, or PBMCs came the material, which was cDNA or gDNA.

In the original analysis: Reference gene primer amplification in the assay estimated nucleated cell counts. The method was immunoSEQ multiplex PCR; TCRdb's version includes in-frame clones alone and lacks a portion of them. The V and J calls and clone size come from that table; D and trimming were worked out from the DNA. The repertoire consists of around 250,000 clones, with roughly 84% occurring once and the leading ten covering about 1.6%. This CDR3 region has 15 residues. Trimming took 5 bases from V and 4 from J, leaving 17 bases between them. From germline, CDR1 is LGHDT and CDR2 YNNKEL (reference sequence).

The source is a woman aged 40 to 49 who had recovered from COVID-19. The V call is TRBV3-1 (or the pseudogene TRBV3-2), the J call TRBJ1-1; a weak D match, TRBD1 (5 bases). The sequenced sample consisted of peripheral blood. In DNA, the CDR3 is TGTGCCAGCAGCAGGTCGGGGACTCAACGCACTGAAGCTTTCTTT. Its translation: CASSRSGTQRTEAFF.